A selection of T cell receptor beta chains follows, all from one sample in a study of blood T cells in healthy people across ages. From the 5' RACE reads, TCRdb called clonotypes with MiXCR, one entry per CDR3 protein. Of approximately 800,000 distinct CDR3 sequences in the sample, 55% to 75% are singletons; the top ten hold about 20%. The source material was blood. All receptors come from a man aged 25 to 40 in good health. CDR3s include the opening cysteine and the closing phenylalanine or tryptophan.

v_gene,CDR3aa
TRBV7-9,CASSVVGQETQYF
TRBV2,CASSERKNQPQHF
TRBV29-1,CSAEVSSYGYTF
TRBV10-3,CAISDADGSADTQYF
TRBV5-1,CASSLNTATPGTYEQYF
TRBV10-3,CAISERQGSTDTQYF
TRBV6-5,CASGQTRVQTNYGYTF
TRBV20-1,CSASGPTGFYEQYF
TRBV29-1,CSVEFQQGPDTDTQYF
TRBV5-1,CASSSVYTDTQYF
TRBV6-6,CASRDTGTGGLEPQHF
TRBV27,CASSLSIRRAGVYNEQFF
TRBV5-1,CASSLDGRETQYF
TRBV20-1,CSASFGSGTYEQYF
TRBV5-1,CASSLGRRDQYEQYF
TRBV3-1,CASSEKNPGVYTEAFF
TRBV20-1,CSALGQGDTEAFF
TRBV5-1,CASSSDRAEKLFF
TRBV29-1,CSVVEGPQAFF
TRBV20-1,CSATVAHSYEQYF
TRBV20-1,CSARDSRGLGEQYF
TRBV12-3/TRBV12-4,CASSCLANQPQHF
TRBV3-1,CASSPGTEENRYYGYTF
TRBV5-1,CASSLTGLNYEQYF
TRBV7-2,CASSLGGLDRYGYTF
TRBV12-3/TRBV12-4,CASSVFGTGDTEAFF
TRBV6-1,CASSVLGQPNTDTQYF
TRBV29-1,CSVGETGANVLTF
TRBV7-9,CASSLGSPGAEQYF
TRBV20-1,CSANRDWAYNEQFF
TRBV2,CASSPLHPGAAEAFF
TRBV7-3,CASSSDSMDTQYF
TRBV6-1,CASLNNEQFF